The 11 T cell receptor beta chains listed next were all sequenced from one sample in a study of HIV-infected patients and healthy controls. TCRdb called the 5' RACE reads again in MiXCR, with one record for every CDR3 protein. The sample has roughly 68,000 distinct CDR3 sequences; 15% to 20% are singletons. The sequencing input was CD4+ T cells from blood. The receptors shown here come from a human donor in good health.

The chain combines TRBV5-6 with TRBJ1-1; unclear D gene. The CDR3 contains 13 residues. CDR1 is SGHDT, CDR2 YYEEEE, per germline. Deletions cut 2 bases from V and 4 bases from J, with 9 bases between. CDR3 residues: CASSLNMGTEAFF. The CDR3 coding sequence is TGTGCCAGCAGCTTAAATATGGGCACTGAAGCTTTCTTT.

This chain's CDR3 is CATSVGGDQETQYF. In DNA form, the CDR3 reads TGTGCCACCAGTGTTGGCGGAGACCAAGAGACCCAGTACTTC. The chain has TRBV24-1 and TRBJ2-5, with D unclear. This CDR3 has 14 residues. Trimming took 5 bases from V and 0 from J, leaving 9 bases between them. Germline CDR1 and CDR2: KGHDR and SFDVKD.

This clonotype was counted between two and nine times. The chain employs TRBV29-1 and TRBJ2-3; D might be TRBD1 or TRBD2, each matching 5 bases. Germline lookup yields CDR1 SQVTM and CDR2 ANQGSEA. The CDR3 has 17 amino acids. V lost 4 bases, J lost 4 bases, and 24 bases lay in between. CDR3 sequence: CSVVYPGPILGADTQYF. CDR3 DNA: TGCAGCGTTGTGTACCCGGGACCCATATTGGGAGCAGATACGCAGTATTTT.

The chain joins TRBV20-1 to TRBJ1-5, with no clear D. The CDR3 length is 16 residues. Germline CDR1 DFQATT, CDR2 SNEGSKA (reference sequence). V was cut by 6 bases and J by 3 bases, with 21 bases left in between. The CDR3 DNA is TGCAGTGCCCCCCGTGGGGAGGGCGGACTCAATCAGCCCCAGCATTTT. It specifies CSAPRGEGGLNQPQHF.

Many counts were recorded for this clonotype. The CDR3 spells CASSHESGTEAGNRRTQYF. DNA for the CDR3: TGCGCCAGCAGCCATGAATCCGGGACGGAGGCAGGGAACCGCCGAACGCAGTATTTT. The chain uses TRBV4-1 and TRBJ2-3; D is perhaps TRBD1 or TRBD2 (5 bases each). V lost 3 bases and J lost 9, with 31 bases in between. Germline assignment: CDR1 MGHRA and CDR2 YSYEKL. CDR3 length equals 19 residues.

The gene calls are TRBV6-5 and TRBJ2-3; no definite D call. The germline V gene encodes CDR1 MNHEY and CDR2 SVGAGI. Trimming cost V 0 bases and J 0 bases, with 13 bases left between them. The CDR3 consists of 17 residues. The CDR3 region is CASSYSGRSASTDTQYF. The CDR3 coding sequence is TGTGCCAGCAGTTACTCCGGACGGAGTGCTAGCACAGATACGCAGTATTTT.

This clonotype qualifies as large. The rearrangement uses TRBV2 and TRBJ1-2, with 8 nucleotides matching TRBD1. Germline loops: CDR1 SNHLY, CDR2 FYNNEI. The V and J ends lost 7 bases and 1 base, in that order; junction bases with no gene match: 2. The CDR3 has 13 residues. CDR3 nucleotide sequence: TGTGCCAGCAATACAGGGGGTAACTATGGCTACACCTTC. Residues: CASNTGGNYGYTF.

This clonotype showed up many times. The CDR3 nucleotides are TGTGCCAGCAGAGGAGGGGACAGGGTTGAAAAACTGTTTTTT. It is translated as CASRGGDRVEKLFF. The genes are TRBV2 and TRBJ1-4, with 9 bases fitting TRBD1. The CDR3 runs to 14 residues. Looked up from germline, CDR1 is SNHLY and CDR2 is FYNNEI. The J segment lost 7 bases and the V segment lost 6 bases, leaving 6 bases of the junction unmatched.

This clonotype was seen only a few times. The chain carries TRBV2 and TRBJ1-1; D is unclear. Trimming took 6 bases from V and 1 from J, leaving 9 bases between them. The CDR3 contains 13 residues. Germline CDR1 SNHLY, CDR2 FYNNEI. In DNA, the CDR3 is TGTGCCAGCAGATCTAGGAGGAACACTGAAGCTTTCTTT. Protein: CASRSRRNTEAFF.

At least ten counts were recorded for this clonotype. The rearrangement links TRBV6-5 to TRBJ1-1; D remains ambiguous. From germline, CDR1 is MNHEY and CDR2 SVGAGI. There are 12 residues in the CDR3. The V gene lost 4 bases and the J gene lost 11 bases, with 14 bases spanning the gap. CDR3 region: CASSSSTRIAFF. In DNA form, the CDR3 reads TGTGCCAGCAGTTCATCGACTAGAATCGCTTTCTTT.

This clonotype was counted only a few times. The chain joins TRBV28 to TRBJ2-1; D could derive from TRBD1 or TRBD2 (5 bases each). Germline V gene sequence: CDR1 MDHEN, CDR2 SYDVKM. The length of the CDR3 is 12 residues. Trimming left V 6 bases short and J 7 bases short, with 10 bases between. As DNA, the CDR3 is TGTGCCAGCAGGGGGGTACGTAATGAGCAGTTCTTC. Residues: CASRGVRNEQFF. Full variable domain (outside the CDR3, taken from reference TRBV28 and TRBJ2-1): DVKVTQSSRYLVKRTGEKVFLECVQDMDHENMFWYRQDPGLGLRLIYFSYDVKMKEKGDIPEGYSVSREKKERFSLILESASTNQTSMYLCASRGVRNEQFFGPGTRLTVL.